These 8 T cell receptor beta chains were all obtained from the same sample, sequenced in a study of follicular helper T cells after annual influenza vaccination. Indicated time point: 2015-2016 season, pre-vaccination. Clones were read by immunoSEQ multiplex PCR, and TCRdb kept only the in-frame ones, dropping some. The sample contains fewer than 1,500 clones, over 75% of which appear only once. The sample here was CXCR5+ CD38+ circulating T follicular helper cells from blood, taken on the day of influenza vaccination. Subset specified: circulating Tfh, non-naive CD4+CXCR5+PD-1+ (ICOS+CD38+ or ICOS-CD38-). These receptors were obtained from an adult who received the influenza vaccine.

This chain links TRBV18 with TRBJ1-4; no clear D. CDR3 length: 16 residues. The ends were cut back, 1 base at V and 0 bases at J, with 9 bases in the middle. The germline gives CDR1 KGHSH, CDR2 LQKENI. The DNA of the CDR3 is TGTGCCAGCTCACCACTGCCACATGCAACTAATGAAAAACTGTTTTTT. Its translation: CASSPLPHATNEKLFF.

This CDR3 reads CASSPLDRATEAFF. The CDR3 DNA follows: TGTGCCAGCTCACCACTCGACAGGGCGACTGAAGCTTTCTTT. The V and J genes are TRBV18 and TRBJ1-1; 7 bases are shared with TRBD1. The CDR3 sequence is 14 residues long. Per the germline V gene, CDR1 is KGHSH and CDR2 is LQKENI. Trimming at V came to 1 base and at J to 5 bases, leaving 4 bases not matched to a gene. Together with reference TRBV18 and TRBJ1-1, the CDR3 gives the full variable domain: NAGVMQNPRHLVRRRGQEARLRCSPMKGHSHVYWYRQLPEEGLKFMVYLQKENIIDESGMPKERFSAEFPKEGPSILRIQQVVRGDSAAYFCASSPLDRATEAFFGQGTRLTVV.

This clone was seen once. The V and J genes are TRBV28 and TRBJ1-1; 7 bases agree with TRBD1. This CDR3 is 14 amino acids long. Losses at the gene ends were 11 bases for V and 5 bases for J; bases not matched to a gene: 14. Germline V CDR1 and CDR2: MDHEN, SYDVKM. The DNA of the CDR3 is TGTGCCGGCTCCTCGAAACAGGGGAGGACTGAAGCTTTCTTT. Amino acids: CAGSSKQGRTEAFF.

The gene calls are TRBV15 and TRBJ1-5; D gene unclear. The CDR3 has 14 residues. Per the germline V gene, CDR1 is LNHNV and CDR2 is YYDKDF (reference sequence). V lost 0 bases, J lost 4 bases, and 7 bases lay in between. CDR3 nucleotides: TGTGCCACCAGCAGAGAATTAGGGAATCAGCCCCAGCATTTT. This translates into CATSRELGNQPQHF. Full variable domain (remainder filled in from reference TRBV15 and TRBJ1-5): DAMVIQNPRYQVTQFGKPVTLSCSQTLNHNVMYWYQQKSSQAPKLLFHYYDKDFNNEADTPDNFQSRRPNTSFCFLDIRSPGLGDTAMYLCATSRELGNQPQHFGDGTRLSIL.

The J gene is TRBJ1-2, the V gene TRBV4-1; D is undetermined. The V gene's germline CDR1 is MGHRA and CDR2 YSYEKL. Trimming shortened V by 5 bases and J by 4 bases, and 23 bases separated the two germline ends. The length of the CDR3 is 17 residues. The CDR3, as DNA: TGCGCCAGCAGCGTGAGGTCCCAGAACCGAAAGACCTATGGCTACACCTTC. Translation gives CASSVRSQNRKTYGYTF.

J is TRBJ2-5 and V is TRBV18, with D perhaps matching TRBD2 (7 bases). The CDR3 covers 17 residues. V was pared by 4 bases and J by 7 bases, with 25 bases between. Germline V CDR1 and CDR2: KGHSH, LQKENI. CDR3 sequence (DNA): TGTGCCAGCTCACAGGTGGCGGGGGCATCCCCCAGTGGGACCCAGTACTTC. Its protein is CASSQVAGASPSGTQYF.

The rearrangement uses TRBV6-1 and TRBJ2-3, with D tentatively TRBD2 (6 bases). V shed 3 bases and J shed 4 bases, with 11 bases lying between them. The CDR3 has 14 amino acids. Germline V gives CDR1 MNHNS, CDR2 SASEGT. CDR3 sequence reads: CASSESWGADTQYF. In nucleotides, the CDR3 is TGTGCCAGCAGTGAGAGTTGGGGGGCAGATACGCAGTATTTT.

This chain uses TRBV11-2 with TRBJ1-4; TRBD1 aligns across 7 bases. The J segment lost 13 bases and the V segment lost 5 bases, leaving 10 bases of the junction unmatched. CDR1 is SGHAT, CDR2 FQNNGV, per germline. The CDR3 extends over 13 amino acids. The CDR3, as DNA: TGTGCCAGCAGCCAAATACAGGGGCGAAGACTGTTTTTT. Amino acids: CASSQIQGRRLFF.